The subject of this entry is one T cell receptor beta chain. The target antigen is unknown. This sample is drawn from a study of a mutant IDH1 vaccine in newly diagnosed glioma. Overall study results and limits: The authors found pseudoprogression apparently unrelated to changes in top peripheral T cell clonotypes.

Sequencing used immunoSEQ multiplex PCR; TCRdb keeps in-frame clones, though not all of them. The sample carries about 62,000 clones, 89% recorded once. Time point defined: week 11, during vaccination. The study gave 300 ug of mutant IDH1 20-mer peptide per vaccine dose, with topical imiquimod. The CDR3 sequence is 15 residues long. Trimming stripped 0 bases from V and 5 bases from J, with 14 bases between. CDR1 is LGHNA, CDR2 YNFKEQ, per germline. The specimen comprised PBMCs, sampled from a glioma patient whose treatment included an IDH1 peptide vaccine. This receptor was taken from a man aged 35 to 55 with glioma. The rearrangement joins TRBV4-2 to TRBJ2-7, with D perhaps given as TRBD1 or TRBD2 (5 bases each). In DNA form, the CDR3 reads TGTGCCAGCAGCCAAGATTTAGGGGAGATTCACGAGCAGTACTTC. Residues: CASSQDLGEIHEQYF.